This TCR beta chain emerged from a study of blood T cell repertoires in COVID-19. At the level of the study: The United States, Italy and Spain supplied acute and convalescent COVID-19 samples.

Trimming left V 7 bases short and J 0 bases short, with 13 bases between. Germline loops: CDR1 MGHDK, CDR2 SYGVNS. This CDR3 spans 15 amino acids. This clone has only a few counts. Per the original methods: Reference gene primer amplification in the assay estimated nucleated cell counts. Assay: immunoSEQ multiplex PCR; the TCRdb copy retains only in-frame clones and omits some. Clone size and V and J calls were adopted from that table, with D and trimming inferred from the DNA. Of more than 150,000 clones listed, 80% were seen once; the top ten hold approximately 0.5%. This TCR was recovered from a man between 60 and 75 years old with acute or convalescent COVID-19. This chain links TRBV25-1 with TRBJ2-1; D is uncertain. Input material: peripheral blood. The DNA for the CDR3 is TGTGCCAGCACAGAAGCGCATAGCTCCTACAATGAGCAGTTCTTC. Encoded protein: CASTEAHSSYNEQFF.